These T cell receptor beta chains were read from a single sample in a study of blood T cell repertoires in COVID-19. The protocol was immunoSEQ multiplex PCR, while the TCRdb copy is restricted to in-frame clones and leaves out a portion. The sample records around 190,000 clones, 86% being singletons. The sample taken for sequencing was peripheral blood. These receptors were collected from a man in his 70s with active or convalescent COVID-19. The CDR3 runs from the conserved cysteine through the conserved F or W. The D gene is left open where the match is weak. Rows may omit the clone size; those that give it use once, few, many or a size class.

15	TRBV29-1	TRBD2	TRBJ2-5	-	TGCAGCGTTGAAGATGATTTAGCGGGGGTGGAGACCCAGTACTTC	CSVEDDLAGVETQYF
15	TRBV6-5	-	TRBJ2-7	-	TGTGCCAGCAGACACCGGGATCTGAGTCCCTACGAGCAGTACTTC	CASRHRDLSPYEQYF
15	TRBV5-1	-	TRBJ1-3	-	TGCGCCAGCAGCTTGGCACAGGGCTCTGGAAACACCATATATTTT	CASSLAQGSGNTIYF
12	TRBV10-3	-	TRBJ1-5	-	TGTGCCACCCGCAGCGGGTCCCAGCCCCAGCATTTT	CATRSGSQPQHF
15	TRBV5-1	-	TRBJ2-7	few	TGCGCCAGCAGCTGGTCTAGGGCTCCGGGGTACGAGCAGTACTTC	CASSWSRAPGYEQYF
15	TRBV6-2/TRBV6-3	TRBD1	TRBJ1-1	-	TGTGCCAGCAGTTCTGGGGGACAGGGCAACACTGAAGCTTTCTTT	CASSSGGQGNTEAFF
13	TRBV27	TRBD1	TRBJ1-6	-	TGTGCCAGCAGTGCCCGGGACAGTTCACCCCTCCACTTT	CASSARDSSPLHF
19	TRBV19	TRBD1	TRBJ2-1	-	TGTGCCAGTAGTATGGGCGGTCGGGGACAGACGTATACCTACAATGAGCAGTTCTTC	CASSMGGRGQTYTYNEQFF
15	TRBV6-5	TRBD2	TRBJ2-7	-	TGTGCCAGCAGTTCCCGAGGGACTAGCGGATACGAGCAGTACTTC	CASSSRGTSGYEQYF
14	TRBV19	TRBD1	TRBJ2-7	-	TGTGCCAGTAGACCTTGGGACAGGGGCGACGAGCAGTACTTC	CASRPWDRGDEQYF
16	TRBV19	-	TRBJ1-5	few	TGTGCCAGTAGTAATCCCGCGGGGGGGCCCAATCAGCCCCAGCATTTT	CASSNPAGGPNQPQHF
11	TRBV18	-	TRBJ1-2	once	TGTGCCAGCTCACCACGAGATGGCTACACCTTC	CASSPRDGYTF
14	TRBV5-1	-	TRBJ2-3	once	TGCGCCAGCAGCTTGGTCGGGGGAGCAGATACGCAGTATTTT	CASSLVGGADTQYF
16	TRBV18	-	TRBJ2-2	-	TGTGCCAGCTCACCCGGAGCTACCCGGGGCACCGGGGAGCTGTTTTTT	CASSPGATRGTGELFF
15	TRBV6-6	-	TRBJ2-4	-	TGTGCCAGCAGAGATCCGATCAGCGACAAAAACATTCAGTACTTC	CASRDPISDKNIQYF
15	TRBV25-1	-	TRBJ2-7	-	TGTGCCAGCAGTCCCGGGACACCTGCCTCCTACGAGCAGTACTTC	CASSPGTPASYEQYF
14	TRBV2	-	TRBJ2-1	-	TGTGCCAGCAGTGAAGTGCACAGTCGGAATGAGCAGTTCTTC	CASSEVHSRNEQFF
15	TRBV10-3	TRBD1	TRBJ1-5	-	TGTGCCATCAGTGACGGACAGGGAAGCAATCAGCCCCAGCATTTT	CAISDGQGSNQPQHF
14	TRBV19	TRBD1	TRBJ1-2	-	TGTGCCAGTAGTATACAGGGGGCGGGACGTGGCTACACCTTC	CASSIQGAGRGYTF
13	TRBV5-1	-	TRBJ2-1	-	TGCGCCAGCAGCTTGGGTCAAGCCAATGAGCAGTTCTTC	CASSLGQANEQFF
13	TRBV7-2	-	TRBJ2-7	-	TGTGCCAGCAGCTTACGGCGGGATGGCAAGCAGTACTTC	CASSLRRDGKQYF
16	TRBV2	-	TRBJ1-2	-	TGTGCCAGCAGTGCTGTACCTCAAGGGGTAGAGCATGGCTACACCTTC	CASSAVPQGVEHGYTF
13	TRBV18	-	TRBJ2-5	-	TGTGCCAGCTCACCTACCCGGGTAGAGACCCAGTACTTC	CASSPTRVETQYF
15	TRBV19	TRBD1	TRBJ1-5	-	TGTGCCAGTAATTCAGGGGGGACTCGCAATCAGCCCCAGCATTTT	CASNSGGTRNQPQHF
14	TRBV6-2/TRBV6-3	TRBD1	TRBJ1-2	-	TGTGCCAGCAGCGAAACGGGACAGGGGTTCGGCTACACCTTC	CASSETGQGFGYTF
14	TRBV15	TRBD1	TRBJ2-7	-	TGTGCCACCAGGGGGACAGGACTAACCTACGAGCAGTACTTC	CATRGTGLTYEQYF
15	TRBV19	TRBD2	TRBJ2-1	-	TGTGCCAGTAGCTCTCGCGGGGCGGGGGTCCATGAGCAGTTCTTC	CASSSRGAGVHEQFF
13	TRBV5-6	TRBD1	TRBJ1-2	-	TGTGCCAGCAGCTTCGGGCAGGGGGGCGGCTACACCTTC	CASSFGQGGGYTF
17	TRBV3-1/TRBV3-2	TRBD1	TRBJ1-1	few	TGTGCCAGCAGCCAAGCTAGGACAGGGAGACTGAACACTGAAGCTTTCTTT	CASSQARTGRLNTEAFF
15	TRBV7-3	TRBD2	TRBJ2-3	-	TGTGCCAGCAGCTATACTAGCGGGAGGGCGGATACGCAGTATTTT	CASSYTSGRADTQYF
16	TRBV7-3	TRBD1	TRBJ2-2	-	TGTGCCAGCAGCGGACAGGGTAACGTGTACACCGGGGAGCTGTTTTTT	CASSGQGNVYTGELFF
17	TRBV7-8	TRBD1	TRBJ1-4	-	TGTGCCAGCAGCTTAGGGGGACAGATAATAGCAAGGGAAAAACTGTTTTTT	CASSLGGQIIAREKLFF
13	TRBV7-2	-	TRBJ2-1	few	TGTGCCAGCAGCTCGCAGCGGTACAATGAGCAGTTCTTC	CASSSQRYNEQFF
19	TRBV5-4	TRBD2	TRBJ2-5	-	TGTGCCAGCAGCTTGCCCAGGACTAGCGGGAGATTAAGGATGGAGACCCAGTACTTC	CASSLPRTSGRLRMETQYF
13	TRBV11-2	-	TRBJ2-7	-	TGTGCCAGCAGCTTAGCCGTAGTTTACGAGCAGTACTTC	CASSLAVVYEQYF
14	TRBV19	-	TRBJ1-3	-	TGTGCCAGTATCGGCGGGGTAACTGGAAACACCATATATTTT	CASIGGVTGNTIYF
18	TRBV7-2	TRBD2	TRBJ2-5	once	TGTGCCAGCAGCTCCCAATCTAGCGGGAGTCGACGGTCTGAGACCCAGTACTTC	CASSSQSSGSRRSETQYF
14	TRBV6-5	-	TRBJ1-2	few	TGTGCCAGCAGCAACCGACTCAATACCTATGGCTACACCTTC	CASSNRLNTYGYTF
13	TRBV5-1	TRBD1	TRBJ1-2	-	TGCGCCAGCAGCCAGACAGGGCACTATGGCTACACCTTC	CASSQTGHYGYTF
13	TRBV5-5	-	TRBJ1-1	-	TGTGCCAGCAGCCCCGACACGAACACTGAAGCTTTCTTT	CASSPDTNTEAFF
14	TRBV9	-	TRBJ2-7	-	TGTGCCAGCAGCCCCCTGCAGGGGGGAAACGAGCAGTACTTC	CASSPLQGGNEQYF
12	TRBV7-9	-	TRBJ1-6	-	TGTGCCAGCAGCTTCGACTATTCACCCCTCCACTTT	CASSFDYSPLHF
14	TRBV28	-	TRBJ1-2	-	TGTGCCAGCACCCTTATTCCGCGGAACTATGGCTACACCTTC	CASTLIPRNYGYTF
15	TRBV6-5	-	TRBJ1-5	-	TGTGCCAGCACCCCGGGGGGTATTAGCAATCAGCCCCAGCATTTT	CASTPGGISNQPQHF
14	TRBV30	-	TRBJ1-5	-	TGTGCCTGGAGGCGGGGGGGTAGTAATCAGCCCCAGCATTTT	CAWRRGGSNQPQHF
17	TRBV12-2	-	TRBJ1-5	-	TGTGCAAGTCGCTTAGCTGACGAGGGTAAAGTGACTCAGCCCCAGCATTTT	CASRLADEGKVTQPQHF
11	TRBV20-1	-	TRBJ2-3	-	TGCAGCACCCCAAGGGGAGATACGCAGTATTTT	CSTPRGDTQYF
15	TRBV6-5	TRBD1	TRBJ1-2	-	TGTGCCAGCATCCACACGGACAGGGAGGGGACTGGCTACACCTTC	CASIHTDREGTGYTF
14	TRBV29-1	-	TRBJ1-3	-	TGCAGCGTTACGAGGCCTCCCCCTGGAAACACCATATATTTT	CSVTRPPPGNTIYF
13	TRBV3-1/TRBV3-2	-	TRBJ1-4	-	TGTGCCAGCAGCCAAGAGACGGGTTGGGGGGTGTTTTTT	CASSQETGWGVFF
17	TRBV2	TRBD1	TRBJ1-3	-	TGTGCCAGCAGGGGGGGGACAGGGGCGATCTCTGGAAACACCATATATTTT	CASRGGTGAISGNTIYF
15	TRBV19	-	TRBJ2-7	-	TGTGCCAGTAGTATAGTGGACAGCGCCGGGTACGAGCAGTACTTC	CASSIVDSAGYEQYF
13	TRBV18	TRBD1	TRBJ2-4	-	TGTGCCAGCTCACAGGGGGCCGACGGCATTCAGTACTTC	CASSQGADGIQYF
15	TRBV5-1	-	TRBJ1-2	once	TGCGCCAGCACCCCTTTACGAGGATCGGTCTATGGCTACACCTTC	CASTPLRGSVYGYTF